A selection of T cell receptor beta chains follows, all from one sample in a study of cytomegalovirus exposure and HLA in healthy donors. Assay: immunoSEQ multiplex PCR; the TCRdb copy retains only in-frame clones and omits some. The sample has some 190,000 clones; approximately 80% are singletons. Material: PBMCs. These receptors came from a boy aged 2 to 10 in good health and CMV-seronegative. Each CDR3 is given with its conserved first and last residue. The order of the fields is clone size, V gene, D gene, J gene, CDR3 protein, CDR3 DNA. The D gene is left open where the match is weak. A row's size may be missing; if present it is once, few, many or a size class.

clone_size: -; v_call: TRBV29-1; d_call: -; j_call: TRBJ1-2; cdr3_aa: CSVEGRGANYGYTF; cdr3_nt: TGCAGCGTTGAGGGGCGGGGGGCGAACTATGGCTACACCTTC
clone_size: -; v_call: TRBV6-1; d_call: -; j_call: TRBJ1-4; cdr3_aa: CASSGDIWINEKLFF; cdr3_nt: TGTGCCAGCAGTGGGGACATCTGGATCAATGAAAAACTGTTTTTT
clone_size: -; v_call: TRBV7-2; d_call: -; j_call: TRBJ1-2; cdr3_aa: CASSLGQPGGYTF; cdr3_nt: TGTGCCAGCAGCTTAGGGCAGCCGGGTGGCTACACCTTC
clone_size: -; v_call: TRBV6-6; d_call: -; j_call: TRBJ1-1; cdr3_aa: CASSYTQNTEAFF; cdr3_nt: TGTGCCAGCAGTTACACACAGAACACTGAAGCTTTCTTT
clone_size: few; v_call: TRBV6-6; d_call: -; j_call: TRBJ2-7; cdr3_aa: CASRKDRGDEQYF; cdr3_nt: TGTGCCAGCAGAAAGGATAGGGGCGACGAGCAGTACTTC
clone_size: -; v_call: TRBV10-1; d_call: TRBD2; j_call: TRBJ2-3; cdr3_aa: CASSSAGADTQYF; cdr3_nt: TGCGCCAGCAGTTCGGCGGGAGCAGATACGCAGTATTTT
clone_size: few; v_call: TRBV7-6; d_call: -; j_call: TRBJ1-1; cdr3_aa: CASSPTRNTEAFF; cdr3_nt: TGTGCCAGCAGCCCAACACGAAACACTGAAGCTTTCTTT
clone_size: -; v_call: TRBV25-1; d_call: TRBD2; j_call: TRBJ2-3; cdr3_aa: CASRDSGRAPDTHYF; cdr3_nt: TGTGCCAGCAGAGATAGCGGGAGGGCCCCAGATACGCACTATTTT
clone_size: -; v_call: TRBV18; d_call: -; j_call: TRBJ1-3; cdr3_aa: CASSPYRTGDYENTIYF; cdr3_nt: TGTGCCAGCTCACCTTACCGGACCGGGGACTACGAAAACACCATATATTTT
clone_size: -; v_call: TRBV2; d_call: -; j_call: TRBJ2-1; cdr3_aa: CASTTMGADEQFF; cdr3_nt: TGTGCCAGCACTACAATGGGGGCGGATGAGCAGTTCTTC
clone_size: -; v_call: TRBV27; d_call: -; j_call: TRBJ2-5; cdr3_aa: CASSPLDRTQETQYF; cdr3_nt: TGTGCCAGCAGCCCCTTGGACAGAACCCAAGAGACCCAGTACTTC
clone_size: -; v_call: TRBV11-2; d_call: -; j_call: TRBJ2-3; cdr3_aa: CASSYSRDKEDTQYF; cdr3_nt: TGTGCCAGCAGCTATTCCCGGGACAAAGAAGATACGCAGTATTTT
clone_size: once; v_call: TRBV7-9; d_call: TRBD1; j_call: TRBJ1-1; cdr3_aa: CASSYGRTGNPEHTEAFF; cdr3_nt: TGTGCCAGCAGCTATGGGCGGACAGGGAATCCGGAACACACTGAAGCTTTCTTT
clone_size: -; v_call: TRBV5-6; d_call: TRBD2; j_call: TRBJ2-1; cdr3_aa: CASTLGRYVGNEQFF; cdr3_nt: TGTGCCAGCACCCTCGGGAGGTATGTGGGCAATGAGCAGTTCTTC
clone_size: -; v_call: TRBV27; d_call: TRBD1; j_call: TRBJ1-1; cdr3_aa: CASRETGEVTEAFF; cdr3_nt: TGTGCCAGCAGGGAAACAGGGGAGGTCACTGAAGCTTTCTTT
clone_size: -; v_call: TRBV7-7; d_call: -; j_call: TRBJ2-4; cdr3_aa: CASSLASQTAKIAKNIQYF; cdr3_nt: TGTGCCAGCAGCTTAGCGAGCCAGACAGCCAAAATAGCCAAAAACATTCAGTACTTC
clone_size: -; v_call: TRBV5-6; d_call: -; j_call: TRBJ2-7; cdr3_aa: CASSKGLTYEQYF; cdr3_nt: TGTGCCAGCAGCAAGGGACTGACTTACGAGCAGTACTTC
clone_size: -; v_call: TRBV5-4; d_call: TRBD1; j_call: TRBJ1-4; cdr3_aa: CASKEQGDEKLFF; cdr3_nt: TGTGCCAGCAAAGAACAGGGGGATGAAAAACTGTTTTTT
clone_size: -; v_call: TRBV5-4; d_call: -; j_call: TRBJ2-6; cdr3_aa: CASSLATGSTGANVLTF; cdr3_nt: TGTGCCAGCAGCTTGGCGACGGGGAGCACTGGGGCCAACGTCCTGACTTTC